These 6 T cell receptor beta chains were all obtained from the same sample, sequenced in a study of T cells in Graves' hyperthyroidism and ophthalmopathy. The CDR3 regions of TCR beta were amplified from RNA transcripts. A set of HTBI primers served as the primers for a first-round RT-PCR of the TCR CDR3. TCRdb re-analysed the multiplex PCR reads in MiXCR, keeping a single row per CDR3 protein. The repertoire includes approximately 610,000 distinct CDR3 sequences, 16% of them detected once, and around 19% sits in the top ten. The material sequenced was blood. The receptors shown here come from a woman younger than 30 with Graves' hyperthyroidism.

This clonotype was seen ten or more times. The gene calls are TRBV20-1 and TRBJ1-1; no clear D. The CDR3 loop spans 11 amino acids. Trimming removed 5 bases at V and 1 base at J, with 5 bases between. The germline CDR1 and CDR2 sequences are DFQATT and SNEGSKA (reference sequence). CDR3: CSASENTEAFF. CDR3 bases: TGCAGTGCTTCAGAGAACACTGAAGCTTTCTTT.

This clonotype was observed at least ten times. The J gene is TRBJ2-7, the V gene TRBV10-2, with TRBD1 identical over 9 bases. Per the germline V gene, CDR1 is WSHSY and CDR2 is SAAADI. This CDR3 is 13 amino acids long. V was clipped by 2 bases and J by 6 bases; unmatched bases: 2. The CDR3 DNA reads as TGCGCCAGCAGTGAGGGGACAGGGCTCGAGCAGTACTTC. The encoded protein is CASSEGTGLEQYF.

This clonotype appeared many times. V and J are TRBV7-8 and TRBJ2-3; no firm D call. The ends were cut back, 5 bases at V and 0 bases at J, with 15 bases in the middle. There are 16 residues in the CDR3. CDR1 is SGHVS and CDR2 is FQNEAQ in the germline V gene. CDR3 nucleotides: TGTGCCAGCAGCCCTGGAGTTTACCCTAGCACAGATACGCAGTATTTT. Encoded protein: CASSPGVYPSTDTQYF.

The CDR3 DNA sequence: TGTGCCAGCAGTGAACGGGGGGTAGCGGGATTGAACACCGGGGAGCTGTTTTTT. Protein product: CASSERGVAGLNTGELFF. The chain is built from TRBV2 and TRBJ2-2; 8 nucleotides agree with TRBD2. CDR1 SNHLY and CDR2 FYNNEI come from the germline V gene. The ends lost 2 bases at V and 1 base at J; junction bases unmatched: 9. The CDR3 runs to 18 residues.

The CDR3 loop is CASNDRGSGELFF. DNA for the CDR3: TGTGCCAGCAACGACAGGGGGTCCGGGGAGCTGTTTTTT. This chain uses TRBV27 with TRBJ2-2; 9 nucleotides align to TRBD1. The germline V gene encodes CDR1 MNHEY and CDR2 SMNVEV (reference sequence). V lost 7 bases, J lost 6 bases, and 3 bases stayed unmatched. The CDR3 covers 13 residues.

The chain uses TRBV10-3 and TRBJ2-3, with a weak D call TRBD1 (7 bases). The CDR3 is 15 residues long. The V end was cut by 10 bases, the J end by 3 bases, with 20 bases between. Per the germline V gene, CDR1 is ENHRY and CDR2 is SYGVKD. For the CDR3, the DNA is TGTGCCACCCACCTGGCAGGGGGGAAAACAGATACGCAGTATTTT. Amino acid sequence: CATHLAGGKTDTQYF.